This T cell receptor (beta chain) was captured in a study of regulatory T cells in long-lasting Graves disease (dated by TCRdb to the early 2020s). About the study as a whole: In the newly diagnosed Graves' disease group, patients had been taking antithyroid drugs for less than 3 months. Peripheral blood TCR sequencing and RNA sequencing compared persistent Graves' disease patients with newly diagnosed Graves' disease patients. The study was registered as a clinical trial and conducted in China. A total of around 35 samples underwent TCR sequencing, from about 13 patients with persistent Graves' disease and some 20 patients with newly diagnosed Graves' disease.

Here is what the overall study found, with its caveats: The authors acknowledged the small sample size as a limitation that may reduce accuracy. Preferential use of TRBV28, TRBJ1-2 and TRBJ2-5 was observed in persistent disease, whereas TRBV20-1 and TRBJ2-1 were favored in newly diagnosed disease. Persistent patients shared more public clonotypes among themselves (around 2,500) than newly diagnosed patients did (approximately 970). Only the TCR beta chain was sequenced and analyzed. Because the primary lesion, thyroid tissue, could not be accessed, the study looked at peripheral blood alone. Compared with newly diagnosed patients, persistent Graves' disease patients had lower TCR Shannon entropy and fewer highly expanded clones, which suggests clonal expansion.

The germline V gene (reference sequence) yields SEHNR for CDR1 and FQNEAQ for CDR2. Counted from cysteine to phenylalanine, this CDR3 has 18 amino acids. Just CDR3 DNA is preserved here, 54 bases in frame from base 1. Clipping removes 1 base from V and 6 bases from J, with 11 as the unmatched junction base count. The label giving this sample's time point can be read as: newly diagnosed GD, antithyroid drugs for less than 3 months. For both TCR sequencing and RNA sequencing, RNA was extracted from PBMCs using TRIzol. Graves' disease was diagnosed according to American Thyroid Association guidelines. The patients came from an endocrinology department in Xi'an, China. Each patient gave 8.5 to 9.5 milliliters of peripheral blood, collected in an EDTA anticoagulant tube. Ficoll Paque Plus density gradient separation was used to isolate PBMCs, and no additional T cell sorting was done. RNA quality was checked with an Agilent 2100 Bioanalyzer and agarose gel, and concentration with a NanoDrop 2000.

This clonotype was seen many times. There is no known antigen for this receptor. Base quality data are lacking; no much larger clone is found one base away. Libraries were prepared through multiplex PCR. Sequencing was carried out with an Illumina HiSeq 4000. TCR beta libraries were built with iRepertoire HTBI primers and Arm-PCR amplification of CDR3 regions. PCR products were gel purified before sequencing. The study's own analysis went as follows. Across samples, fewer than 70 TRBV and around 15 TRBJ segments were identified and used for gene usage analysis of CDR3 amino acid clonotypes. Filtered high-quality paired reads were merged into contigs using COPE and FqMerger. Contigs were aligned with BLAST to IMGT TRBV, TRBD and TRBJ reference genes, and CDR3 was defined per IMGT. Clonotypes above 0.1% frequency were classified as highly expanded clones. Shannon entropy served as the measure of repertoire diversity, while the Gini coefficient captured V-J evenness. A clonotype found in more than one individual was treated as public. TCRdb took the public reads, trimmed them with fastp at Q25, ran MiXCR for clone calling and kept in-frame beta chains. Entries are consolidated by CDR3 protein sequence, retaining the most common genes and DNA. Clone size and V and J calls follow TCRdb, not the original study. For this sample the table gives about 540,000 distinct CDR3 sequences, of which 13% were detected only once. The ten largest clonotypes hold 10% of the sample.

In addition, the sample was reused for a study of T cells in Graves' hyperthyroidism and ophthalmopathy. As the second publication notes: Stable Graves' hyperthyroidism was defined as no progression to ophthalmopathy during 18 months of follow-up. Hyperthyroidism patients were newly diagnosed, with disease duration under 2 months, and aged 18 to 65 years. Patients with uncontrolled infections, other autoimmune diseases, pregnancy or lactation were excluded. Clinical symptoms, serum thyroxine and TRAb, thyroid ultrasound, and orbital computed tomography formed the basis for the diagnoses. For the first round of RT-PCR on the TCR CDR3, the HTBI primer set was used together with the Qiagen OneStep RT-PCR kit. Most expanded thyroid clonotypes (frequency above 0.001) were also found in blood, which suggests that blood repertoires may mirror thyroid immune responses. Ophthalmopathy was separated from stable hyperthyroidism by a 13 V-J signature model, with 85% to 90% sensitivity and 81% to 82% specificity obtained in cross-validation and 80%/75% obtained in testing. In validation, the model predicted progression to ophthalmopathy with 55% to 71% sensitivity and 72% to 85% specificity, a median of 6.5 months before onset. TCR V-J signatures able to tell the groups apart were searched for in a discovery cohort of approximately 95 patients, of whom 40 to 45 had Graves' ophthalmopathy and 57 had stable Graves' hyperthyroidism. Prospective prediction of ophthalmopathy was tested in an independent validation cohort consisting of 18 to 20 hyperthyroidism patients and 15 or so patients who later progressed to ophthalmopathy. The approximately 90 discovery patients were randomly split 7:3 into training and test sets. In more than 5 Graves' hyperthyroidism patients, the study also compared T-cell repertoires from thyroid tissue with T-cell repertoires from blood. After blood sampling, hyperthyroidism patients were treated with methimazole at a starting dose of 30 mg daily, and ophthalmopathy patients were treated with high-dose intravenous methylprednisolone. Libraries were constructed in a second round of multiplex PCR, after which size selection and purification were performed. The libraries were sequenced on an Illumina HiSeq2000 using paired-end 100 bp reads. SOAPnuke was used to process the raw data, with reads discarded if the reads contained adapters or uncalled bases, had a mean Phred below 15, or lacked an exact constant-primer or identifier match. COPE v1.2.5 was used to merge the high-quality paired reads, and each unique nucleotide sequence was defined as a clonotype. Clonotypes were aligned to IMGT TRBV, TRBD and TRBJ reference segments using MiTCR v1.1. Analysis was restricted to V-J combinations with a frequency above 0.0001, which covered 99.2% of repertoires. The TCS score was defined as the ratio of F50 (clonal expansion) to E x V (chaos), calculated using BLOSUM62-based TCRdist between CDR3 peptides within each V-J. Welch's t-statistics and random forest reduced around 550 V-J features to 10 to 15, which were used in a naive Bayes classifier (R e1071). Sample size was not statistically predetermined, and investigators were not blinded to group allocation. According to the paper, TCR Vbeta CDR3 sequencing was carried out on 135 peripheral blood samples, which came from over 40 ophthalmopathy, around 74 hyperthyroidism and approximately 17 progressor patients.

The starting material was peripheral blood mononuclear cells (PBMCs), obtained at new diagnosis, from a patient treated with antithyroid drugs. The V and J segments used are TRBV7-9 and TRBJ2-2, with 10 central nucleotides matching TRBD1. The receptor was derived from a man aged 25-45 years with Graves disease. Donor details come from another sample of the same person, matched by shared clones. The CDR3 region reads CASSLVGFRDRGSGELFF. Read as DNA, the sequence is TGTGCCAGCAGCTTAGTCGGATTTCGGGACAGGGGATCCGGGGAGCTGTTTTTT.